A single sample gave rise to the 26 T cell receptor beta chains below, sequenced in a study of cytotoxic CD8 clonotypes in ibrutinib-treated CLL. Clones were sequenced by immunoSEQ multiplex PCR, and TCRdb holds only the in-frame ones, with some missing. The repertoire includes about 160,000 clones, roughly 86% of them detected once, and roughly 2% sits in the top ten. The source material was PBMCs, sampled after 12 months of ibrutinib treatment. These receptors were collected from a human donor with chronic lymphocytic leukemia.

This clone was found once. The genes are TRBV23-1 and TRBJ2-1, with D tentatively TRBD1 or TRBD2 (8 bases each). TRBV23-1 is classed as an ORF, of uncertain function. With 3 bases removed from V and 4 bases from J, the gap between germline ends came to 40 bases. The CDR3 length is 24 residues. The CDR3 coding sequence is TGCGCCAGCAGTCACAACAGGGGGATCGGATGGCCTAGCGGGCCAAGAAGTCCGTACAATGAGCAGTTCTTC. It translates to CASSHNRGIGWPSGPRSPYNEQFF.

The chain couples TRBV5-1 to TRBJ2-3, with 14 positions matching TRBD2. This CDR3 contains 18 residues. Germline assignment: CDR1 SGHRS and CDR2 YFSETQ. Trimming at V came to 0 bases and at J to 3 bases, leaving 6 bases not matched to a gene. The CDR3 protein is CASSLAGTSGSRTDTQYF. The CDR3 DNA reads TGCGCCAGCAGCTTGGCGGGGACTAGCGGGAGTCGGACAGATACGCAGTATTTT.

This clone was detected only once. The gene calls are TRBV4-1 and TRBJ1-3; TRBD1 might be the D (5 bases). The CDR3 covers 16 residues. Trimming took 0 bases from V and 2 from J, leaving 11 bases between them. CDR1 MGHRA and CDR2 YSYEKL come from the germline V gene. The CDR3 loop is CASSQDKGTAGNTIYF. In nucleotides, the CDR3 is TGCGCCAGCAGCCAAGATAAGGGGACGGCTGGAAACACCATATATTTT.

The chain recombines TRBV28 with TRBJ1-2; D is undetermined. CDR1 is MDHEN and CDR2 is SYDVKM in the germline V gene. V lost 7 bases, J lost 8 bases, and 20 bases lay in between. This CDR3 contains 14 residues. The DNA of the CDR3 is TGTGCCAGCACCCTCGGGTCAAGTTCGGGAGGCTACACCTTC. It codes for CASTLGSSSGGYTF.

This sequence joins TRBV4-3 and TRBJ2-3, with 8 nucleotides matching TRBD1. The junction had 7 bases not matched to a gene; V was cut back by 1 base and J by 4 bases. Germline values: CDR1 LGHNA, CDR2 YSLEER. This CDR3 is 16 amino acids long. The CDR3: CASSQGRQGRSDTQYF. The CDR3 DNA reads TGCGCCAGCAGCCAAGGCCGACAGGGGCGGTCAGATACGCAGTATTTT.

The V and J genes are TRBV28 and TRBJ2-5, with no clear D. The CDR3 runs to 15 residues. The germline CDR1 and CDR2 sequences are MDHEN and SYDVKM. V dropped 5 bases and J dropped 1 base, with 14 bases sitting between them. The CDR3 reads CASSPRSPVQETQYF. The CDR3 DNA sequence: TGTGCCAGCAGTCCCCGTTCACCGGTCCAAGAGACCCAGTACTTC.

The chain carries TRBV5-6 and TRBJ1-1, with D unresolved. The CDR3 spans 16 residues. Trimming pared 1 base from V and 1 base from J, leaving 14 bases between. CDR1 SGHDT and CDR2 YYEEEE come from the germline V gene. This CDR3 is CASSLLPAVPNTEAFF. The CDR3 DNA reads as TGTGCCAGCAGCTTGCTCCCCGCAGTACCGAACACTGAAGCTTTCTTT. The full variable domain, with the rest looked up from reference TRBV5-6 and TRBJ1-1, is DAGVTQSPTHLIKTRGQQVTLRCSPKSGHDTVSWYQQALGQGPQFIFQYYEEEERQRGNFPDRFSGHQFPNYSSELNVNALLLGDSALYLCASSLLPAVPNTEAFFGQGTRLTVV.

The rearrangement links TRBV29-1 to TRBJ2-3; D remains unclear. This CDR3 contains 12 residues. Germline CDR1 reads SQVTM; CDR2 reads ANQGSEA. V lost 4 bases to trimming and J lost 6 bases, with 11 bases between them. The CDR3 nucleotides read TGCAGCGTTGCTGAGGACCTTGATACGCAGTATTTT. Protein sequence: CSVAEDLDTQYF.

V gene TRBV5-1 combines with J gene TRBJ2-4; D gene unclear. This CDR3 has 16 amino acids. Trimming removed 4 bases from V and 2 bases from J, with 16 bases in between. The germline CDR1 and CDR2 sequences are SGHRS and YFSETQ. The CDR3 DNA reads TGCGCCAGCAGCATGGACGCACGGTCACCCAAAAACATTCAGTACTTC. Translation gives CASSMDARSPKNIQYF. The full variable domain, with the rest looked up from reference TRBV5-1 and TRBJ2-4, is KAGVTQTPRYLIKTRGQQVTLSCSPISGHRSVSWYQQTPGQGLQFLFEYFSETQRNKGNFPGRFSGRQFSNSRSEMNVSTLELGDSALYLCASSMDARSPKNIQYFGAGTRLSVL.

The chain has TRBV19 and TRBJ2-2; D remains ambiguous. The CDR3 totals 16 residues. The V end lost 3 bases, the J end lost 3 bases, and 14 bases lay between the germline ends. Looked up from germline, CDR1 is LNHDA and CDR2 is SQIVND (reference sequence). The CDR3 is CASSIVQCTYTGELFF. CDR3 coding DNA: TGTGCCAGTAGTATCGTACAGTGCACGTACACCGGGGAGCTGTTTTTT.

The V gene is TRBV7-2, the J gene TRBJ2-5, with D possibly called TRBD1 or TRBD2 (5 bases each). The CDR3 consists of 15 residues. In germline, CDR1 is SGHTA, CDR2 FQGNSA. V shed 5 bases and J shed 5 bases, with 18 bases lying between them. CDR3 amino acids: CASSRTGWRGETQYF. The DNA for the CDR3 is TGTGCCAGCAGCCGAACAGGCTGGCGAGGGGAGACCCAGTACTTC.

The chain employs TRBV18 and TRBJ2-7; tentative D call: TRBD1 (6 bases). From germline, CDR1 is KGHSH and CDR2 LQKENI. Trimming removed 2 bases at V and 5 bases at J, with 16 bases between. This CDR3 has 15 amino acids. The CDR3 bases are TGTGCCAGCTCACCAGTGGGACACGGCGTTGACGAGCAGTACTTC. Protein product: CASSPVGHGVDEQYF.

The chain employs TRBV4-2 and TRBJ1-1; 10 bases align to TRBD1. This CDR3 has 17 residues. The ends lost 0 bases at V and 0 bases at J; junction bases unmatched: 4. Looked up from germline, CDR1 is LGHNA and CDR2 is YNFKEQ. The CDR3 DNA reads TGTGCCAGCAGCCAAGACTCCGGGACAGGGGTGAACACTGAAGCTTTCTTT. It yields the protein CASSQDSGTGVNTEAFF.

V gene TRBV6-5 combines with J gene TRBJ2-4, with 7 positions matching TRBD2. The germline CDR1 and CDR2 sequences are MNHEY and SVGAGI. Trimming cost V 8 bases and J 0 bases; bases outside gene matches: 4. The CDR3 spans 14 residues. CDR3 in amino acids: CASARETAKNIQYF. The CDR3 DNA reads TGTGCCAGCGCGCGGGAGACAGCCAAAAACATTCAGTACTTC.

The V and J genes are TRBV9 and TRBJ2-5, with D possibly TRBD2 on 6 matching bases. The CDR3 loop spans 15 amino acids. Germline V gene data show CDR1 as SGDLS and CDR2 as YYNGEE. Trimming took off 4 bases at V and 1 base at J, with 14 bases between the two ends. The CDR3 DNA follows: TGTGCCAGCAGCCTGTCCGGGACTTTCCAAGAGACCCAGTACTTC. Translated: CASSLSGTFQETQYF.

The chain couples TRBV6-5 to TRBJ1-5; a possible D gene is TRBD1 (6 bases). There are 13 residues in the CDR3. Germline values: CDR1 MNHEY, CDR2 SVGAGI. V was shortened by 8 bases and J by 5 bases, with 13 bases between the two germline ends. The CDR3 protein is CASGGRSDQPQHF. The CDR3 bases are TGTGCCAGCGGGGGGCGGAGCGATCAGCCCCAGCATTTT.

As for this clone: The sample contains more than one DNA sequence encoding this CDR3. DNA for the CDR3: TGTGCCTGGAGTGTAATCCACTACGAGCAGTACTTC. This encodes CAWSVIHYEQYF. This chain links TRBV30 with TRBJ2-7, with D unclear. Trimming removed 0 bases at V and 3 bases at J, with 6 bases between. CDR1 is GTSNPN, CDR2 SVGIG, per germline (reference sequence). The CDR3 has 12 residues.

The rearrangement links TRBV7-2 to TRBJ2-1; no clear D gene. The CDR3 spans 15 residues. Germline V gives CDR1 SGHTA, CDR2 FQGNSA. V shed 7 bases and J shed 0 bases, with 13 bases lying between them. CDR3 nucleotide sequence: TGTGCCAGCATAGGCTCCCTAAGCTCCTACAATGAGCAGTTCTTC. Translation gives CASIGSLSSYNEQFF.

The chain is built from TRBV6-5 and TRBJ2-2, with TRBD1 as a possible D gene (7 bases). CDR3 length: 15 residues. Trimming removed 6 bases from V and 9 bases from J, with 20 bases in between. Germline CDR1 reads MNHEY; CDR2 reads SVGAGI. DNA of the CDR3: TGTGCCAGCAGCTTACAGGGGCAAGGAGGGAGGGAGCTGTTTTTT. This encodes CASSLQGQGGRELFF.

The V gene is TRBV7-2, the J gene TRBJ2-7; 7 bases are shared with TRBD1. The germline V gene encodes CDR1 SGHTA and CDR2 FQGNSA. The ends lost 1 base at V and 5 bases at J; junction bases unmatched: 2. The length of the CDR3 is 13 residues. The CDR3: CASSLGGGDEQYF. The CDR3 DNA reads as TGTGCCAGCAGCTTAGGAGGGGGCGACGAGCAGTACTTC. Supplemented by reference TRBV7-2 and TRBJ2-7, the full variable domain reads GAGVSQSPSNKVTEKGKDVELRCDPISGHTALYWYRQSLGQGLEFLIYFQGNSAPDKSGLPSDRFSAERTGGSVSTLTIQRTQQEDSAVYLCASSLGGGDEQYFGPGTRLTVT.

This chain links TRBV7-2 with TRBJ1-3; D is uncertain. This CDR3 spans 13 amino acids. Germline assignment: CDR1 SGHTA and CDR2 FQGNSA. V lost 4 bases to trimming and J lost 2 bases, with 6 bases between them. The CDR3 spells CASSSGAGNTIYF. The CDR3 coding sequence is TGTGCCAGCAGCTCCGGGGCTGGAAACACCATATATTTT. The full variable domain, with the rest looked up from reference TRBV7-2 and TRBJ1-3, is GAGVSQSPSNKVTEKGKDVELRCDPISGHTALYWYRQSLGQGLEFLIYFQGNSAPDKSGLPSDRFSAERTGGSVSTLTIQRTQQEDSAVYLCASSSGAGNTIYFGEGSWLTVV.

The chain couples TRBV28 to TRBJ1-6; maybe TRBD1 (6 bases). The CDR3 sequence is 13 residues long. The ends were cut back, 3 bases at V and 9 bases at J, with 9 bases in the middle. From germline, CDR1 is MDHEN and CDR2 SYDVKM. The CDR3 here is CASSLGDTSPLHF. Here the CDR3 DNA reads TGTGCCAGCAGTTTGGGGGACACTTCACCCCTCCACTTT.

The CDR3 sequence is CAISEVDQPQHF. In DNA form, the CDR3 reads TGTGCCATCAGCGAAGTGGATCAGCCCCAGCATTTT. The V and J genes are TRBV10-3 and TRBJ1-5; the D is unclear. Trimming shortened V by 6 bases and J by 5 bases, and 8 bases separated the two germline ends. CDR1 is ENHRY and CDR2 is SYGVKD in the germline V gene. The CDR3 is 12 amino acids.

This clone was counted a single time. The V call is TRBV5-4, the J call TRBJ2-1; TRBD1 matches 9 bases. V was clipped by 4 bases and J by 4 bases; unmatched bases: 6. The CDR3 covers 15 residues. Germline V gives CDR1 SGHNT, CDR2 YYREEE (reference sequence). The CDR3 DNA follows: TGTGCCAGCAGCCCACCGGGACAGGGATACAATGAGCAGTTCTTC. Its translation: CASSPPGQGYNEQFF. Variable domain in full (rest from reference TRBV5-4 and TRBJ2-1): ETGVTQSPTHLIKTRGQQVTLRCSSQSGHNTVSWYQQALGQGPQFIFQYYREEENGRGNFPPRFSGLQFPNYSSELNVNALELDDSALYLCASSPPGQGYNEQFFGPGTRLTVL.

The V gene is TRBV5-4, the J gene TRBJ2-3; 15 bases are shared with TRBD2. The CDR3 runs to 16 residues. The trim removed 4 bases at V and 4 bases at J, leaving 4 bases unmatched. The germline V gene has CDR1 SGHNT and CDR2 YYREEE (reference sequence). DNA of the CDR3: TGTGCCAGCAGCGGACGGACTAGCGGGAGGGCAGATACGCAGTATTTT. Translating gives CASSGRTSGRADTQYF. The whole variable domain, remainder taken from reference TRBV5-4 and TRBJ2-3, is ETGVTQSPTHLIKTRGQQVTLRCSSQSGHNTVSWYQQALGQGPQFIFQYYREEENGRGNFPPRFSGLQFPNYSSELNVNALELDDSALYLCASSGRTSGRADTQYFGPGTRLTVL.

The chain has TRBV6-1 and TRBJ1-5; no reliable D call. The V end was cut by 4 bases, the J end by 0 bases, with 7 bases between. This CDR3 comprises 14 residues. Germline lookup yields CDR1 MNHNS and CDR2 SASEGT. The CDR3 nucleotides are TGTGCCAGCAGTGTGCACAATAGCAATCAGCCCCAGCATTTT. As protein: CASSVHNSNQPQHF.